This T cell receptor (beta chain) was obtained from a study of metastatic and nonmetastatic thyroid tumors. Study-level information: Repertoire data that came from the blood and tumor or nodule tissue of malignant and benign thyroid patients were compared.

Among the patients, none had received any treatment before thyroid surgery. This clone was counted ten times or more. Original data processing: The authors used CDR3 differences across clinicopathological groups to build a distant-metastasis classifier for papillary thyroid cancer. Using MiXCR, TCRdb reanalyzed the PCR reads. These V and J calls derive from TCRdb rather than the authors' analysis. Here the sample spans fewer than 25,000 clones, 15% to 20% being singletons. In germline, CDR1 is SGHDT, CDR2 YYEEEE. Trimming stripped 2 bases from V and 4 bases from J, with 13 bases between. This CDR3 comprises 15 residues.

Sequencing input: adjacent normal tissue. The rearrangement joins TRBV5-6 to TRBJ1-3; perhaps TRBD1 as D (6 bases). This clonotype was obtained from a male donor with papillary thyroid cancer or a benign thyroid nodule (not recorded which). Some clones in this sample may be carry-over from other donors' samples. CDR3 bases: TGTGCCAGCAGCTTTTGGACAGAAATCGGAAACACCATATATTTT. As protein: CASSFWTEIGNTIYF.